This T cell receptor beta chain was identified in a study of blood T cell repertoires in COVID-19. The overall study: COVID-19 samples, acute and convalescent, were from the United States, Italy and Spain. T cells, B-cell-depleted T cells, or PBMCs provided the cDNA or gDNA that served as material.

V was shortened by 2 bases and J by 0 bases, with 14 bases between the two germline ends. Germline V lookup: CDR1 SGHAT, CDR2 FQNNGV. The CDR3 covers 16 residues. As originally analysed: The authors estimated nucleated cell counts from reference gene primer amplification. The data were produced by immunoSEQ multiplex PCR, yet TCRdb's version contains in-frame clones alone and is incomplete. For V, J and clone size, that table is used; D and trimming come from the DNA. The sample records over 50,000 clones, around 85% being singletons. The sequence was obtained from a human donor in a cohort sampled during active COVID-19. Specimen: peripheral blood. V usage is TRBV11-2 and J usage is TRBJ2-7, with D possibly being TRBD1 (6 bases). The CDR3 spells CASSLQGILYSYEQYF. Here the CDR3 DNA reads TGTGCCAGCAGCTTACAGGGGATTTTGTACTCCTACGAGCAGTACTTC.